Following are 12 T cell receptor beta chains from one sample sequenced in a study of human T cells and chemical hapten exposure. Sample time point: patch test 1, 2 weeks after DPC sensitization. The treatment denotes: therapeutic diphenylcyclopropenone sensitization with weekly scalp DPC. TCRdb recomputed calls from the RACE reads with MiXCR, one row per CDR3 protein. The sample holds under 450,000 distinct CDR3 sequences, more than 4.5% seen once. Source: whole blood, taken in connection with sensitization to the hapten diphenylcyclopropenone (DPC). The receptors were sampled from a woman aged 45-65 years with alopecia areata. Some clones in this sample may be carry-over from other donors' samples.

This CDR3 is CASSFRTGASYEQYF. In DNA, the CDR3 is TGTGCCAGCAGTTTCCGGACAGGGGCTAGCTACGAGCAGTACTTC. The chain couples TRBV12-3 or TRBV12-4 to TRBJ2-7, with TRBD1 matching over 9 bases. Unmatched junction bases numbered 6, after V lost 3 bases and J lost 3 bases. The CDR3 contains 15 residues.

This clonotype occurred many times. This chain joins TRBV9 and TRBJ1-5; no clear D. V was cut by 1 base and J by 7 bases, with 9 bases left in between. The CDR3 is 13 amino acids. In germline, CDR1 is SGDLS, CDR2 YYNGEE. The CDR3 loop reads CASSVKEGQPQHF. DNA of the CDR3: TGTGCCAGCAGCGTAAAGGAAGGACAGCCCCAGCATTTT.

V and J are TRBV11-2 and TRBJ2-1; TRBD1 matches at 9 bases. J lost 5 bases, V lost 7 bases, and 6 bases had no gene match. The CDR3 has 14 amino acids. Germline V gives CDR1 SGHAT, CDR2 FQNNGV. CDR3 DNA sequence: TGTGCCAGCACCACGGGACAGGGCAACAATGAGCAGTTCTTC. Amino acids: CASTTGQGNNEQFF.

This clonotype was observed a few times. CDR3 region: CASSRQGADYGYTF. DNA of the CDR3: TGTGCCAGCTCACGACAGGGTGCGGACTATGGCTACACCTTC. This chain uses TRBV18 with TRBJ1-2, with 7 bases that match TRBD1. CDR1 is KGHSH and CDR2 is LQKENI in the germline V gene. Trimming cost V 4 bases and J 3 bases; bases outside gene matches: 5. CDR3 length: 14 residues.

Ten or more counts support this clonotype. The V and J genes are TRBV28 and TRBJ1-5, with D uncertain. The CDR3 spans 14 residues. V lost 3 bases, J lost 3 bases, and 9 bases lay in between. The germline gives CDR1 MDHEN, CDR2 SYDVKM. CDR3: CASSFGGSNQPQHF. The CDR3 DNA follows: TGTGCCAGCAGTTTTGGAGGATCCAATCAGCCCCAGCATTTT. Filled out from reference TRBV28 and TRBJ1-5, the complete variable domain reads DVKVTQSSRYLVKRTGEKVFLECVQDMDHENMFWYRQDPGLGLRLIYFSYDVKMKEKGDIPEGYSVSREKKERFSLILESASTNQTSMYLCASSFGGSNQPQHFGDGTRLSIL.

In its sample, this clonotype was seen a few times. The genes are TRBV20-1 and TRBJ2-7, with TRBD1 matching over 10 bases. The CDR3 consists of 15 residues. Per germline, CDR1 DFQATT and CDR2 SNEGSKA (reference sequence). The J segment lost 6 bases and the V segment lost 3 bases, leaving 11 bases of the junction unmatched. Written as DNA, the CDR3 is TGCAGTGCTAGCCTCCCGGGACAGGGGTCAGGCGAGCAGTACTTC. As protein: CSASLPGQGSGEQYF.

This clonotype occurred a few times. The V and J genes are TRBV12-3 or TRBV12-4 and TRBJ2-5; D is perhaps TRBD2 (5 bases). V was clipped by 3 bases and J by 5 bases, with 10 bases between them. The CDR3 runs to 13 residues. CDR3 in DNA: TGTGCCAGCAGTTTTCGGGGTAGGGAGACCCAGTACTTC. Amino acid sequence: CASSFRGRETQYF.

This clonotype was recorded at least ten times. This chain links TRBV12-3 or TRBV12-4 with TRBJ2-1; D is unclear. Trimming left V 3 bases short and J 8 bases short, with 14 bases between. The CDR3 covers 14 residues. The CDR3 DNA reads TGTGCCAGCAGTTTCCTATTAGGGCAGGATGAGCAGTTCTTC. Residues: CASSFLLGQDEQFF.

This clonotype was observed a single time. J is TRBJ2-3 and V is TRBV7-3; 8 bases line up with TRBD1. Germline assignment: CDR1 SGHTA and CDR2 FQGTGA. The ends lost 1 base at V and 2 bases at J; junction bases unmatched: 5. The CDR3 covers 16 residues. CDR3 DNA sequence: TGTGCCAGCAGCTTAAGCGGACAGGGAAACACAGATACGCAGTATTTT. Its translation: CASSLSGQGNTDTQYF.

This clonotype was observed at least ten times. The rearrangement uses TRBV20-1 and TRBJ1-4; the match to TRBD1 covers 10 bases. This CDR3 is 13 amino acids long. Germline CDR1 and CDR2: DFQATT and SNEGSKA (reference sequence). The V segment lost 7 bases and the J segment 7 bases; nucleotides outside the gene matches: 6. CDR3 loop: CSVPGQGSEKLFF. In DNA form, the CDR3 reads TGCAGTGTTCCGGGACAGGGGAGTGAAAAACTGTTTTTT.

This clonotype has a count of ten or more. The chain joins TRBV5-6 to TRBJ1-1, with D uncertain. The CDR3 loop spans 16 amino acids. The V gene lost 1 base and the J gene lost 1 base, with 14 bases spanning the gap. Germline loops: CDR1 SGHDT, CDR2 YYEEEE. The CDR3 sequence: CASSLLGLRRNTEAFF. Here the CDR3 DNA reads TGTGCCAGCAGCTTGTTGGGCCTTCGAAGGAACACTGAAGCTTTCTTT.

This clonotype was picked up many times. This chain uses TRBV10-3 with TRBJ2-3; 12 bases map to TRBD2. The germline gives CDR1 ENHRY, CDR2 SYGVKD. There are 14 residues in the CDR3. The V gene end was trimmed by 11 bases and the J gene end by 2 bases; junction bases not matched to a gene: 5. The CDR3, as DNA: TGTGCCGCCGGACTAGCGGGAATCACAGATACGCAGTATTTT. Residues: CAAGLAGITDTQYF.